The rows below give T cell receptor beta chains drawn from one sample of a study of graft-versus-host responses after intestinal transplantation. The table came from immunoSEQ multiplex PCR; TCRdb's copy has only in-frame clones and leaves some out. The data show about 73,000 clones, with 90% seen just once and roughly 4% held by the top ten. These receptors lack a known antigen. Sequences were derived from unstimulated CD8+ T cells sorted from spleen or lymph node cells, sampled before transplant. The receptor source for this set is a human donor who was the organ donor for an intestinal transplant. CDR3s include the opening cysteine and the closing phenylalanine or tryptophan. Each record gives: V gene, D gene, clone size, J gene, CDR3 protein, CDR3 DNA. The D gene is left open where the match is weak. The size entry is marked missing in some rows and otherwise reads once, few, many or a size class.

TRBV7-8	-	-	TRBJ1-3	CASSLARFSGNTIYF	TGTGCCAGCAGCTTAGCCCGGTTCTCTGGAAACACCATATATTTT
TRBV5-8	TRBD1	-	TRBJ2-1	CASTSLDRGYNEQFF	TGTGCCAGCACCTCCCTGGACAGGGGCTACAATGAGCAGTTCTTC
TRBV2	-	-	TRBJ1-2	CASRYRVNGYTF	TGTGCCAGTCGCTACAGGGTAAATGGCTACACCTTC
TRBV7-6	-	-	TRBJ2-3	CASSLAVGDTDTQYF	TGTGCCAGCAGCTTAGCGGTCGGAGACACAGATACGCAGTATTTT
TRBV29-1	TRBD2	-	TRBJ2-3	CSVWGLALTDTQYF	TGCAGCGTATGGGGACTAGCCCTCACAGATACGCAGTATTTT
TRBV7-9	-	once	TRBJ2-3	CASSTMGGAGDTQYF	TGTGCCAGCAGCACGATGGGGGGGGCCGGAGATACGCAGTATTTT
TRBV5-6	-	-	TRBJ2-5	CASSLELGPRETQYF	TGTGCCAGCAGCTTAGAATTGGGCCCACGAGAGACCCAGTACTTC
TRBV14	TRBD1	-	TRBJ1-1	CASSLLTGVDTEAFF	TGTGCCAGCAGCCTCTTGACAGGGGTGGACACTGAAGCTTTCTTT
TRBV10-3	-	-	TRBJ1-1	CAISGQLNTEAFF	TGTGCCATCAGTGGACAGCTGAACACTGAAGCTTTCTTT
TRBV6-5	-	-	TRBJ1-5	CASSYSPSSNQPQHF	TGTGCCAGCAGTTACTCACCCAGTAGCAATCAGCCCCAGCATTTT
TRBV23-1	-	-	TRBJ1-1	CASSPGVTEAFF	TGCGCCAGCAGTCCGGGGGTAACTGAAGCTTTCTTT
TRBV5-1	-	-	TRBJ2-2	CASSLGGVATGELFF	TGCGCCAGCAGCTTGGGGGGAGTCGCAACCGGGGAGCTGTTTTTT
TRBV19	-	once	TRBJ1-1	CASSTLRTQNTEAFF	TGTGCCAGTAGTACCCTTCGTACACAGAACACTGAAGCTTTCTTT
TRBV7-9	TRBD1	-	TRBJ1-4	CASSGTGEGTNEKLFF	TGTGCCTCCAGCGGGACAGGGGAGGGCACTAATGAAAAACTGTTTTTT
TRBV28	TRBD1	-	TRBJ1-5	CASSRTGNQPQHF	TGTGCCAGCAGTCGGACAGGGAATCAGCCCCAGCATTTT
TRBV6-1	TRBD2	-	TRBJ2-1	CASSERLATSVNHEQFF	TGTGCCAGCAGTGAAAGGTTGGCGACTAGCGTTAACCATGAGCAGTTCTTC
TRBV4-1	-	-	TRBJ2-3	CASSQGRGLATDTQYF	TGCGCCAGCAGCCAAGGGAGGGGTCTAGCCACAGATACGCAGTATTTT
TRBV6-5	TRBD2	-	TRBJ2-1	CASSYTGGGSYNEQFF	TGTGCCAGCAGTTACACTGGCGGGGGGTCCTACAATGAGCAGTTCTTC
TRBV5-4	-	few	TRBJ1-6	CASSLTQGNSPLHF	TGTGCCAGCAGCCTAACCCAGGGGAATTCACCCCTCCACTTT
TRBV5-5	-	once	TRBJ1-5	CASSSQGATNQPQHF	TGTGCCAGCAGCTCGCAGGGTGCGACTAATCAGCCCCAGCATTTT
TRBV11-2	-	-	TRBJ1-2	CASSFRALAGYYGYTF	TGTGCCAGCAGCTTTAGGGCCCTGGCGGGGTACTATGGCTACACCTTC
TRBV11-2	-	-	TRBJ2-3	CASSFQGMGDTQYF	TGTGCCAGCAGCTTTCAGGGGATGGGGGATACGCAGTATTTT
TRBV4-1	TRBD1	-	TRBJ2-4	CASSGVGQSKNIQYF	TGCGCCAGCAGCGGGGTGGGACAGTCCAAAAACATTCAGTACTTC
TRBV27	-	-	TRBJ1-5	CASSLSLTGNNQPQHF	TGTGCCAGCAGTTTATCACTAACAGGGAACAATCAGCCCCAGCATTTT
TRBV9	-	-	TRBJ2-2	CASSVDSTWPSGTGELFF	TGTGCCAGCAGCGTAGACTCGACCTGGCCGTCGGGCACCGGGGAGCTGTTTTTT
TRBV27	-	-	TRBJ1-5	CASSFVVHQPQHF	TGTGCCAGCAGTTTCGTAGTGCATCAGCCCCAGCATTTT
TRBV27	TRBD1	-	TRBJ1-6	CASSFLTRTGTGGSPLHF	TGTGCCAGCAGTTTTCTCACAAGGACCGGGACAGGGGGATCACCCCTCCACTTT
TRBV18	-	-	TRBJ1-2	CASSPARRVVYYGYTF	TGTGCCAGCTCACCAGCCCGGAGGGTGGTCTACTATGGCTACACCTTC
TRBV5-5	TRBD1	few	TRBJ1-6	CASSYGQGRSSPLHF	TGTGCCAGCAGCTATGGACAGGGACGGAGTTCACCCCTCCACTTT
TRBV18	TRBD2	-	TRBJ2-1	CASSPPLAGPNEQFF	TGTGCCAGCTCACCACCGTTAGCGGGGCCCAATGAGCAGTTCTTC
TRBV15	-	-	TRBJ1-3	CATSRDRGSSGNTIYF	TGTGCCACCAGCAGAGATCGAGGAAGCTCTGGAAACACCATATATTTT
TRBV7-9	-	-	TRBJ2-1	CASSLSSGSYNEQFF	TGTGCCAGCAGCTTGTCATCCGGCTCCTACAATGAGCAGTTCTTC
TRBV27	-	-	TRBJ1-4	CASGGAGRFEKLFF	TGTGCCAGCGGCGGTGCGGGACGGTTTGAAAAACTGTTTTTT
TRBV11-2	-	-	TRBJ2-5	CASSVMWTTEETQYF	TGTGCCAGCAGCGTTATGTGGACTACCGAAGAGACCCAGTACTTC
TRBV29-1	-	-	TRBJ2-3	CSAQGEVSTDTQYF	TGCAGCGCTCAGGGGGAGGTGAGCACAGATACGCAGTATTTT
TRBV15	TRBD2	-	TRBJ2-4	CATSRKTSGADIQYF	TGTGCCACCAGCAGGAAGACTAGCGGGGCTGACATTCAGTACTTC
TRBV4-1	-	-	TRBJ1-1	CASSQVGDTSTAFF	TGCGCCAGCAGCCAAGTAGGGGACACAAGCACGGCTTTCTTT
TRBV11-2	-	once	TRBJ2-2	CASSLGGGGRELFF	TGTGCCAGCAGCTTAGGAGGGGGGGGTAGGGAGCTGTTTTTT
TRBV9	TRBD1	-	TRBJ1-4	CASSYRGGEKLFF	TGTGCCAGCAGCTACAGGGGAGGTGAAAAACTGTTTTTT
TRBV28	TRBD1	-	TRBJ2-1	CASSGRTGNEQFF	TGTGCCAGCAGTGGGCGGACAGGTAATGAGCAGTTCTTC
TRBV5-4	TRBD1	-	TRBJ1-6	CASRPDRGHSPLHF	TGTGCCAGCAGGCCCGACAGGGGTCATTCACCCCTCCACTTT
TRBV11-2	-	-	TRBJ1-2	CASSLRGSGTLYGYTF	TGTGCCAGCAGCTTAAGAGGGTCCGGGACACTCTATGGCTACACCTTC
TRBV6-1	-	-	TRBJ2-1	CASSELRPRRDEQFF	TGTGCCAGCAGTGAACTGCGTCCTCGCCGGGATGAGCAGTTCTTC
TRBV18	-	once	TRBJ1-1	CASSPRGHYMNTEAFF	TGTGCCAGCTCACCACGGGGACACTACATGAACACTGAAGCTTTCTTT
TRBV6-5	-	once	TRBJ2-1	CASSYSSPGLHEQFF	TGTGCCAGCAGTTACTCGAGCCCAGGGCTCCATGAGCAGTTCTTC
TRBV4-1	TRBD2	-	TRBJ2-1	CASSLGEGSYNEQFF	TGCGCCAGCAGCCTGGGGGAGGGGTCCTACAATGAGCAGTTCTTC
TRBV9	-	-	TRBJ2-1	CASSVGGSGYNEQFF	TGTGCCAGCAGCGTGGGGGGATCTGGCTACAATGAGCAGTTCTTC
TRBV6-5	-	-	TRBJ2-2	CASHTENTGELFF	TGTGCCAGCCACACAGAGAACACCGGGGAGCTGTTTTTT
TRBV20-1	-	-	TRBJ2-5	CSALETQYF	TGCAGTGCCTTGGAGACCCAGTACTTC
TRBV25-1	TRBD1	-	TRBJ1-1	CASNQGETEAFF	TGTGCCAGCAATCAGGGGGAGACTGAAGCTTTCTTT
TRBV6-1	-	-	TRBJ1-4	CASSDPRRGNEKLFF	TGTGCCAGCAGTGATCCGAGACGGGGTAATGAAAAACTGTTTTTT